Sequencing of this T cell receptor beta chain was carried out in a study of T cell responses to AZD1222 COVID-19 vaccine. Measured with immunoSEQ multiplex PCR; TCRdb has only the in-frame clones, and not every one. The sample contains more than 75,000 clones, roughly 91% of which appear only once. This CDR3 has 15 amino acids. Germline V gene lookup returns CDR1 MNHEY and CDR2 SVGAGI. V lost 2 bases to trimming and J lost 7 bases; unmatched junction nucleotides: 5. A remark on this clone: Antigen specificity is unknown.

Study findings and constraints: Only five or six AZD1222 recipients tested seropositive at baseline. Spike was spanned by vaccine-associated CD4 TCRs, which were dominant at 160-218 and 743-854. Repertoires were collected only later (after the peak T cell response had occurred).

The chain combines TRBV6-5 with TRBJ1-6; the match to TRBD1 covers 7 bases. The sample was peripheral blood, taken on day 0 of AZD1222 vaccination. The source of this sequence is an adult in good health. The CDR3 DNA reads as TGTGCCAGCAGTTACGGTTGGGGACAGAATTCACCCCTCCACTTT. Protein product: CASSYGWGQNSPLHF.